Reported below is one T cell receptor (beta chain). The sample comes from a study of blood T cell repertoires in COVID-19. On the study more broadly: Sample material is recorded as cDNA or gDNA derived from T cells, B-cell-depleted T cells, or PBMCs.

Seattle patients were enrolled while actively infected and followed longitudinally. CDR1 is LNHDA and CDR2 is SQIVND in the germline V gene (reference sequence). This CDR3 has 13 residues. V was pared by 1 base and J by 3 bases, with 7 bases between. Per the authors' pipeline: Counts of nucleated cells, estimated from reference gene primer amplification, were obtained. Clones were sequenced by immunoSEQ multiplex PCR, and TCRdb holds only the in-frame ones, with some missing. V and J calls and clone size are copied from that table; D and trimming were computed from the DNA. Of about 360,000 clones in the sample, less than 90% were seen once.

The receptor was derived from a woman aged 55-69 years with COVID-19, enrolled during active disease. The rearrangement links TRBV19 to TRBJ2-7; a weak D match, TRBD1 (5 bases). The sample comprised peripheral blood. CDR3 residues: CASSIGTNYEQYF. CDR3 nucleotide sequence: TGTGCCAGTAGTATAGGGACAAACTACGAGCAGTACTTC.